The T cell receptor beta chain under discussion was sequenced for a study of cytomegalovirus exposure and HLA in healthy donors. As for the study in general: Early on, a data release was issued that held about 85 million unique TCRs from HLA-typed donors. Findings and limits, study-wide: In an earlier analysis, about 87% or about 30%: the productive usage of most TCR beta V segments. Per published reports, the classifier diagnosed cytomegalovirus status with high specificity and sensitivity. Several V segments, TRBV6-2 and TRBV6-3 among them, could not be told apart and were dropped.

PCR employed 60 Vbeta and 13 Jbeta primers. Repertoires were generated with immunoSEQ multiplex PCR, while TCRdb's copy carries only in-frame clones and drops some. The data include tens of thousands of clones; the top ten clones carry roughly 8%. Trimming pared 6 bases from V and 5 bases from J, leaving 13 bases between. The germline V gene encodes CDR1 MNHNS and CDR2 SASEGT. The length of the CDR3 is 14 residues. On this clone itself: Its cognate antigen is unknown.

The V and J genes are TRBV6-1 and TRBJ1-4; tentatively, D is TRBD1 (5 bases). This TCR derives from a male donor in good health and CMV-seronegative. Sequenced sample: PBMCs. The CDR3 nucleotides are TGTGCCAGCAGGGTGACAGCTTCAAATGAAAAACTGTTTTTT. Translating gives CASRVTASNEKLFF.